These 28 T cell receptor beta chains share one sample of origin, sequenced in a study of T cell responses to AZD1222 COVID-19 vaccine. Only in-frame clones appear in the TCRdb table, and some are missing; sequencing was by immunoSEQ multiplex PCR. The data hold under 110,000 clones, with roughly 86% observed a single time. Specimen: peripheral blood, collected on day 0 of AZD1222 vaccination. The receptors stem from an adult in good health.

The V and J genes are TRBV24-1 and TRBJ2-7; 9 bases line up with TRBD2. The CDR3 is made up of 15 amino acids. V dropped 2 bases and J dropped 5; count of bases not matched to a gene: 6. CDR1 and CDR2 from the germline V gene are KGHDR and SFDVKD. The CDR3 sequence is CATSDSGGRENEQYF. Here the CDR3 DNA reads TGTGCCACCAGTGATTCCGGCGGGAGGGAAAACGAGCAGTACTTC.

The chain uses TRBV6-5 and TRBJ1-1; 9 positions agree with TRBD1. Looked up from germline, CDR1 is MNHEY and CDR2 is SVGAGI. The CDR3 runs to 16 residues. Germline trimming cut 2 bases from V and 5 bases from J; bases unmatched to any gene: 9. CDR3 nucleotides: TGTGCCAGCAGTTACCCTATACAGGGGGCGCGGACTGAAGCTTTCTTT. This translates into CASSYPIQGARTEAFF.

V and J are TRBV6-2 or TRBV6-3 and TRBJ2-6; the D gene is possibly TRBD1 (6 bases). The CDR3 sequence is 17 residues long. Germline V gene lookup returns CDR1 MNHEY and CDR2 SVGEGT. V was pared by 6 bases and J by 4 bases, with 19 bases between. Here the CDR3 DNA reads TGTGCCAGCAGCCCCCTCGTGTACAGGGTGGGGGCCAACGTCCTGACTTTC. Translated, it gives CASSPLVYRVGANVLTF.

The rearrangement uses TRBV18 and TRBJ2-7, with a weak D call TRBD2 (6 bases). V shed 0 bases and J shed 5 bases, with 11 bases lying between them. CDR3 length equals 14 residues. From germline, CDR1 is KGHSH and CDR2 LQKENI. This chain's CDR3 is CASSPPGGWDEQYF. The CDR3 DNA sequence: TGTGCCAGCTCACCACCGGGAGGATGGGACGAGCAGTACTTC.

This chain uses TRBV19 with TRBJ1-4, with TRBD1 matching over 7 bases. Trimming removed 1 base from V and 6 bases from J; junction bases left unmatched: 8. The CDR3 is 16 residues long. Germline values: CDR1 LNHDA, CDR2 SQIVND (reference sequence). The DNA of the CDR3 is TGTGCCAGTAGTATAGGAACGACAGGGTGGCATGAAAAACTGTTTTTT. Its translation: CASSIGTTGWHEKLFF. Variable domain in full (rest from reference TRBV19 and TRBJ1-4): DGGITQSPKYLFRKEGQNVTLSCEQNLNHDAMYWYRQDPGQGLRLIYYSQIVNDFQKGDIAEGYSVSREKKESFPLTVTSAQKNPTAFYLCASSIGTTGWHEKLFFGSGTQLSVL.

J is TRBJ1-5 and V is TRBV7-9; D unresolved. CDR1 is SEHNR, CDR2 FQNEAQ, per germline (reference sequence). This CDR3 spans 14 amino acids. With 1 base removed from V and 6 bases from J, the gap between germline ends came to 10 bases. The CDR3 nucleotides are TGTGCCAGCAGCTTAGGGGTCGATGGTCAGCCCCAGCATTTT. Translated, it gives CASSLGVDGQPQHF.

This clone was seen more than once but under ten times. The V gene is TRBV28, the J gene TRBJ1-2; TRBD1 might be the D (5 bases). The CDR3 totals 11 residues. Per germline, CDR1 MDHEN and CDR2 SYDVKM. V gave up 2 bases and J gave up 13 bases, with 11 bases separating them. This chain's CDR3 is CASSLGEGSTF. CDR3 coding DNA: TGTGCCAGCAGTTTAGGGGAGGGGAGCACCTTC.

The chain joins TRBV5-1 to TRBJ2-7; D call uncertain. V lost 2 bases and J 2 bases, leaving 11 bases between the germline ends. Germline values: CDR1 SGHRS, CDR2 YFSETQ. The CDR3 totals 14 residues. CDR3: CASSFGQSTYEQYF. CDR3 sequence (DNA): TGCGCCAGCAGCTTCGGGCAGTCAACCTACGAGCAGTACTTC. The full variable domain, completed using reference TRBV5-1 and TRBJ2-7, is KAGVTQTPRYLIKTRGQQVTLSCSPISGHRSVSWYQQTPGQGLQFLFEYFSETQRNKGNFPGRFSGRQFSNSRSEMNVSTLELGDSALYLCASSFGQSTYEQYFGPGTRLTVT.

V usage is TRBV30 and J usage is TRBJ2-2; D possibly corresponds to TRBD2 (6 bases). There are 13 residues in the CDR3. The V end was cut by 3 bases, the J end by 4 bases, with 9 bases between. In germline, CDR1 is GTSNPN, CDR2 SVGIG (reference sequence). The CDR3 loop reads CAWRDYVTGELFF. The DNA for the CDR3 is TGTGCCTGGAGGGACTACGTCACCGGGGAGCTGTTTTTT.

The chain uses TRBV7-6 and TRBJ2-2; 7 positions agree with TRBD1. Per the germline V gene, CDR1 is SGHVS and CDR2 is FNYEAQ. This CDR3 comprises 17 residues. The V gene end was trimmed by 0 bases and the J gene end by 2 bases; junction bases not matched to a gene: 6. The CDR3: CASSLASSGGNTGELFF. In nucleotides, the CDR3 is TGTGCCAGCAGCTTAGCGTCGTCAGGGGGTAACACCGGGGAGCTGTTTTTT.

This chain connects TRBV2 to TRBJ1-2; 7 bases line up with TRBD1. The CDR3 runs 13 residues. The trim removed 7 bases at V and 2 bases at J, leaving 4 bases unmatched. Per germline, CDR1 SNHLY and CDR2 FYNNEI. The CDR3 is CASIAGGNYGYTF. The DNA for the CDR3 is TGTGCCAGCATCGCAGGGGGAAACTATGGCTACACCTTC.

The V call is TRBV9, the J call TRBJ1-1, with D possibly being TRBD1 (5 bases). Germline V CDR1 and CDR2: SGDLS, YYNGEE. The CDR3 extends over 15 amino acids. V lost 0 bases and J lost 6, with 15 bases in between. In nucleotides, the CDR3 is TGTGCCAGCAGCGTAGATGGAGGGGCACGGGCTGAAGCTTTCTTT. Protein sequence: CASSVDGGARAEAFF.

This rearrangement joins TRBV3-1 (or the pseudogene TRBV3-2) to TRBJ1-1; D is perhaps TRBD1 (5 bases). Trimming pared 10 bases from V and 1 base from J, leaving 13 bases between. This CDR3 contains 13 residues. CDR1 and CDR2 (germline): LGHDT, YNNKEL (reference sequence). CDR3 bases: TGTGCCACCCACGGGGGTCGGAACACTGAAGCTTTCTTT. Translation: CATHGGRNTEAFF.

The count of this clone is one. The chain carries TRBV20-1 and TRBJ2-1; no firm D call. The CDR3 extends over 11 amino acids. The V gene lost 5 bases and the J gene lost 13 bases, with 15 bases spanning the gap. From germline, CDR1 is DFQATT and CDR2 SNEGSKA (reference sequence). The DNA for the CDR3 is TGCAGTGCTCCAAACGCCGCCAATCAGTTCTTC. Translation gives CSAPNAANQFF.

This sequence joins TRBV27 and TRBJ1-6; D unresolved. The CDR3 is 15 amino acids. V was pared by 2 bases and J by 10 bases, with 15 bases between. Germline V gene data show CDR1 as MNHEY and CDR2 as SMNVEV (reference sequence). CDR3 nucleotide sequence: TGTGCCAGCAGTTTAATTTCAGAAATGATCTCACCCCTCCACTTT. Protein product: CASSLISEMISPLHF.

This rearrangement joins TRBV28 to TRBJ2-3; D may be TRBD1 (5 bases). Germline V gene sequence: CDR1 MDHEN, CDR2 SYDVKM. This CDR3 spans 15 amino acids. Trimming pared 5 bases from V and 4 bases from J, leaving 16 bases between. The DNA for the CDR3 is TGTGCCAGCAGTATCCACACTCAGGGCCCAGATACGCAGTATTTT. Translated: CASSIHTQGPDTQYF.

This chain uses TRBV2 with TRBJ1-2, with TRBD1 as a possible D gene (6 bases). The CDR3 loop spans 15 amino acids. In germline, CDR1 is SNHLY, CDR2 FYNNEI. The ends were cut back, 2 bases at V and 8 bases at J, with 18 bases in the middle. This chain's CDR3 is CASSESFFDRKGYTF. CDR3 DNA: TGTGCCAGCAGTGAAAGCTTCTTTGACAGGAAGGGCTACACCTTC.

The rearrangement uses TRBV4-1 and TRBJ2-1; 11 bases match TRBD1. The ends lost 4 bases at V and 2 bases at J; junction bases unmatched: 7. Germline CDR1 reads MGHRA; CDR2 reads YSYEKL. This CDR3 region has 17 residues. In DNA form, the CDR3 reads TGCGCCAGCAGCCTGGGCCCGGGACAGGGGGCCTACAATGAGCAGTTCTTC. It encodes CASSLGPGQGAYNEQFF.

The V and J genes are TRBV10-1 and TRBJ2-1; D is perhaps TRBD1 or TRBD2 (5 bases each). In germline, CDR1 is WNHNN, CDR2 SYGVQD (reference sequence). The V and J ends lost 4 bases and 8 bases respectively, with 15 bases between them. This CDR3 is 14 amino acids long. This CDR3 reads CASSVSPGTHEQFF. The CDR3 DNA reads TGCGCCAGCAGTGTATCTCCAGGGACCCATGAGCAGTTCTTC.

A single count supports this clone. The rearrangement joins TRBV30 to TRBJ2-3; no clear D gene. The CDR3 has 14 amino acids. Germline V gives CDR1 GTSNPN, CDR2 SVGIG (reference sequence). V was trimmed by 0 bases and J by 6 bases, leaving 13 bases between them. The CDR3 region has the DNA TGTGCCTGGAGTGTACTACACGGGCGGGATACGCAGTATTTT. Translating gives CAWSVLHGRDTQYF.

CDR3 loop: CASSPTVLTSGRTLNEQFF. As DNA, the CDR3 is TGTGCCAGCAGCCCAACCGTCTTGACTAGCGGGAGGACCCTCAATGAGCAGTTCTTC. The V call is TRBV28, the J call TRBJ2-1, with 13 bases identical to TRBD2. The J segment lost 6 bases and the V segment lost 6 bases, leaving 17 bases of the junction unmatched. Germline V CDR1 and CDR2: MDHEN, SYDVKM. The CDR3 runs to 19 residues.

The chain has TRBV2 and TRBJ1-5, with a tentative D call TRBD1 (6 bases). From germline, CDR1 is SNHLY and CDR2 FYNNEI. The V gene lost 8 bases and the J gene lost 0 bases, with 11 bases spanning the gap. This CDR3 spans 14 amino acids. The CDR3 region has the DNA TGTGCCAGCTGCGGACAGACTAGCAATCAGCCCCAGCATTTT. Amino acids: CASCGQTSNQPQHF.

The chain carries TRBV27 and TRBJ1-1; no definite D call. From germline, CDR1 is MNHEY and CDR2 SMNVEV (reference sequence). V lost 4 bases and J lost 1, with 10 bases in between. CDR3 length equals 14 residues. For the CDR3, the DNA is TGTGCCAGCAGTTATGGATACGGGAACACTGAAGCTTTCTTT. Its translation: CASSYGYGNTEAFF.

The sample holds a few counts of this clone. This chain links TRBV2 with TRBJ2-5; 8 bases agree with TRBD2. The CDR3 extends over 14 amino acids. Germline values: CDR1 SNHLY, CDR2 FYNNEI. V gave up 4 bases and J gave up 1 base; unmatched junction bases: 2. CDR3 protein: CASSVSGIQETQYF. As DNA, the CDR3 is TGTGCCAGCAGTGTTAGCGGGATCCAAGAGACCCAGTACTTC.

This chain links TRBV27 with TRBJ2-1; D gene unclear. V was clipped by 1 base and J by 2 bases, with 9 bases between them. The CDR3 covers 15 residues. Germline V gives CDR1 MNHEY, CDR2 SMNVEV (reference sequence). CDR3 residues: CASSLLRQPYNEQFF. The CDR3 DNA sequence: TGTGCCAGCAGTTTATTGCGGCAGCCCTACAATGAGCAGTTCTTC.

DNA of the CDR3: TGTGCCTGGAGTGAGTCCAGGGGGCCTTCACCCCTCCACTTT. This encodes CAWSESRGPSPLHF. The rearrangement uses TRBV30 and TRBJ1-6, with TRBD1 matching over 8 bases. The CDR3 runs to 14 residues. Germline CDR1 is GTSNPN and CDR2 is SVGIG (reference sequence). V lost 1 base, J lost 9 bases, and 5 bases stayed unmatched.

The gene calls are TRBV18 and TRBJ2-3; D is tentatively TRBD1 or TRBD2 (5 bases each). CDR3 size: 16 residues. CDR1 is KGHSH and CDR2 is LQKENI in the germline V gene. Trimming cost V 1 base and J 0 bases, with 11 bases left between them. Here the CDR3 reads CASSPQGRTSTDTQYF. The CDR3 DNA sequence: TGTGCCAGCTCACCACAGGGGAGAACTAGCACAGATACGCAGTATTTT.

The chain carries TRBV27 and TRBJ2-6; weak D call: TRBD1 (6 bases). Germline lookup yields CDR1 MNHEY and CDR2 SMNVEV (reference sequence). This CDR3 is 18 amino acids long. Trimming took off 5 bases at V and 0 bases at J, with 17 bases between the two ends. The CDR3 region is CASSPYGTPNSGANVLTF. CDR3 DNA sequence: TGTGCCAGCAGTCCGTACGGGACACCTAACTCTGGGGCCAACGTCCTGACTTTC.